Each of the 14 T cell receptor beta chains below was sequenced from the same sample in a study of blood T cell repertoires in COVID-19. Assay used: immunoSEQ multiplex PCR; TCRdb lists only in-frame clones, some missing. Found here are about 83,000 clones, about four fifths of them singletons; the top ten hold around 15%. The specimen sequenced was peripheral blood. The source is a woman of 80 years or more with acute or convalescent COVID-19.

The chain carries TRBV12-3 or TRBV12-4 and TRBJ2-5; perhaps TRBD1 as D (6 bases). V shed 6 bases and J shed 7 bases, with 15 bases lying between them. The CDR3 is made up of 13 amino acids. The chain's CDR3 is CASRPGVGGTQYF. CDR3 coding DNA: TGTGCCAGCAGACCAGGGGTTGGGGGGACCCAGTACTTC.

Written as DNA, the CDR3 is TGCGCCAGCAGCGAGCAGGGGTCCGGGGAGCTGTTTTTT. Translation: CASSEQGSGELFF. V is TRBV5-1 and J is TRBJ2-2, with TRBD1 as a possible D gene (6 bases). V was shortened by 4 bases and J by 6 bases, with 10 bases between the two germline ends. This CDR3 contains 13 residues. Germline CDR1 and CDR2: SGHRS and YFSETQ.

This clone has just one count. The chain links TRBV9 to TRBJ2-2, with TRBD2 matching 9 bases. The CDR3 contains 15 residues. Germline trimming cut 4 bases from V and 3 bases from J; bases unmatched to any gene: 4. CDR1 and CDR2 from the germline V gene are SGDLS and YYNGEE. CDR3 coding DNA: TGTGCCAGCAGCTTTAGCGGGGGCGACACCGGGGAGCTGTTTTTT. This sequence encodes CASSFSGGDTGELFF.

V is TRBV18 and J is TRBJ1-1; 9 bases line up with TRBD1. The ends lost 4 bases at V and 0 bases at J; junction bases unmatched: 3. Looked up from germline, CDR1 is KGHSH and CDR2 is LQKENI. CDR3 length: 15 residues. The CDR3 sequence: CASSLQGALNTEAFF. CDR3 nucleotides: TGTGCCAGCTCACTACAGGGGGCATTGAACACTGAAGCTTTCTTT.

This chain uses TRBV10-3 with TRBJ1-3, with 8 bases matching TRBD1. CDR3 length equals 17 residues. Germline CDR1 and CDR2: ENHRY and SYGVKD. V lost 0 bases, J lost 5 bases, and 9 bases stayed unmatched. As DNA, the CDR3 is TGTGCCATCAGTGAGTCCCAGACAGGGGTAACCCGAAACACCATATATTTT. This sequence encodes CAISESQTGVTRNTIYF.

V and J are TRBV2 and TRBJ1-2; TRBD1 agrees at 10 bases. The CDR3 contains 14 residues. J gave up 8 bases and V 4 bases, and 7 bases lay outside the gene matches. CDR1 and CDR2 (germline): SNHLY, FYNNEI. The CDR3 DNA follows: TGTGCCAGCAGTGCTGACAGGGGGCAACGCGGCTACACCTTC. Protein product: CASSADRGQRGYTF.

The rearrangement links TRBV2 to TRBJ2-5; 12 bases line up with TRBD2. Germline lookup yields CDR1 SNHLY and CDR2 FYNNEI. V lost 7 bases, J lost 4 bases, and 10 bases stayed unmatched. The CDR3 totals 16 residues. The CDR3 spells CASTSPSGGASETQYF. In DNA form, the CDR3 reads TGTGCCAGCACCAGTCCTAGCGGGGGGGCGTCAGAGACCCAGTACTTC. The variable domain in full, with the rest retrieved from reference TRBV2 and TRBJ2-5, is EPEVTQTPSHQVTQMGQEVILRCVPISNHLYFYWYRQILGQKVEFLVSFYNNEISEKSEIFDDQFSVERPDGSNFTLKIRSTKLEDSAMYFCASTSPSGGASETQYFGPGTRLLVL.

The gene calls are TRBV19 and TRBJ1-6, with D tentatively TRBD1 (6 bases). With 4 bases removed from V and 6 bases from J, the gap between germline ends came to 19 bases. Looked up from germline, CDR1 is LNHDA and CDR2 is SQIVND (reference sequence). This CDR3 is built from 17 residues. The CDR3 region is CASSKAQQGLGNSPLHF. CDR3 nucleotide sequence: TGTGCCAGTAGTAAGGCCCAGCAGGGGCTAGGTAATTCACCCCTCCACTTT.

V usage is TRBV15 and J usage is TRBJ2-3; D is perhaps TRBD1 (5 bases). In germline, CDR1 is LNHNV, CDR2 YYDKDF (reference sequence). There are 15 residues in the CDR3. Trimming cost V 4 bases and J 6 bases, with 17 bases left between them. Written as DNA, the CDR3 is TGTGCCACCAGCAAGGAACAGGTGCCCCTGGATACGCAGTATTTT. Protein: CATSKEQVPLDTQYF. The entire variable domain, with the rest obtained from reference TRBV15 and TRBJ2-3, is as follows: DAMVIQNPRYQVTQFGKPVTLSCSQTLNHNVMYWYQQKSSQAPKLLFHYYDKDFNNEADTPDNFQSRRPNTSFCFLDIRSPGLGDTAMYLCATSKEQVPLDTQYFGPGTRLTVL.

The genes are TRBV10-3 and TRBJ2-7, with 8 bases identical to TRBD1. This CDR3 has 15 residues. The V segment lost 2 bases and the J segment 2 bases; nucleotides outside the gene matches: 5. Germline CDR1 is ENHRY and CDR2 is SYGVKD. CDR3 region: CAISEQTGAAYEQYF. The DNA for the CDR3 is TGTGCCATCAGTGAGCAGACAGGGGCTGCCTACGAGCAGTACTTC.

V usage is TRBV25-1 and J usage is TRBJ1-4; D is perhaps TRBD1 (6 bases). The CDR3 loop spans 14 amino acids. Deletions cut 4 bases from V and 7 bases from J, with 13 bases between. Germline-derived CDR1 and CDR2 are MGHDK and SYGVNS. CDR3 sequence (DNA): TGTGCCAGCAGTGTACAGGGATCAGGTGAAAAACTGTTTTTT. Amino acid sequence: CASSVQGSGEKLFF.

The CDR3 loop reads CASSYSIRRGYSYEQYF. CDR3 sequence (DNA): TGTGCCAGCAGTTACTCGATTCGTAGGGGTTACTCCTACGAGCAGTACTTC. V usage is TRBV6-2 or TRBV6-3 and J usage is TRBJ2-7; possible D gene TRBD1, 5 bases. The CDR3 is 17 amino acids. The germline V and J ends were trimmed by 0 bases and 0 bases, with 15 bases remaining between them. CDR1 is MNHEY and CDR2 is SVGEGT in the germline V gene.

The CDR3 bases are TGTGCCAGCAGTTACCTTGGCAGGGGCGGAAACACCATATATTTT. Residues: CASSYLGRGGNTIYF. The chain combines TRBV6-6 with TRBJ1-3, with D possibly matching TRBD1 (6 bases). With 2 bases removed from V and 4 bases from J, the gap between germline ends came to 12 bases. The length of the CDR3 is 15 residues. The germline V gene encodes CDR1 MNHNY and CDR2 SVGAGI (reference sequence).

This chain's CDR3 is CASMGLSGGAGGAHYNEQFF. The CDR3 DNA is TGTGCCAGTATGGGTCTCAGCGGGGGGGCAGGCGGGGCCCATTACAATGAGCAGTTCTTC. This chain links TRBV19 with TRBJ2-1, with 10 bases lining up with TRBD2. The CDR3 has 20 amino acids. V was clipped by 7 bases and J by 4 bases; unmatched bases: 22. Germline CDR1 and CDR2: LNHDA and SQIVND (reference sequence).